The T cell receptor beta chain under discussion was sequenced for a study of blood T cells in healthy people across ages. Study in general: Per two T cells, about one barcoded beta molecule was captured through template switching.

Combining a sample-barcoded 5' primer with a J-beta primer mix, a second PCR ran for roughly 6 to 11 cycles. TCRdb ran MiXCR on the 5' RACE reads and lists one entry per CDR3 protein. The data contain about 1.7 million distinct CDR3 sequences, 28% of them singletons. Study results and limitations: Diversity estimated from one million T cells was considered an underestimate.

With respect to this clonotype: Its antigen is as yet unknown.

Isolating PBMCs gave at least 7 million of these cells per sample. The sequence was obtained from a woman aged 30 to 39 in good health. The material sequenced was blood.

The CDR3 bases are TGTGCCAGCGGACAGACTAGCGTGATCGGCACAGATACGCAGTATTTT. This translates into CASGQTSVIGTDTQYF. The chain joins TRBV28 to TRBJ2-3, with TRBD2 matching over 8 bases. J lost 1 base, V lost 8 bases, and 11 bases had no gene match. Germline V lookup: CDR1 MDHEN, CDR2 SYDVKM. The CDR3 is 16 residues long.